This TCR beta chain came from a study of blood T cell repertoires in COVID-19. The authors' processing: Scientists estimated how many nucleated cells there were by amplifying reference gene primers. Clones were read by immunoSEQ multiplex PCR, and TCRdb kept only the in-frame ones, dropping some. That table supplies the V and J calls and clone size; D and trimming were determined from the DNA. The table shows about 100,000 clones, with about 80% occurring only once. The germline CDR1 and CDR2 sequences are KGHSY and FQNENV. V gave up 4 bases and J gave up 2 bases, with 11 bases separating them. The CDR3 length is 14 residues.

The source material was peripheral blood. The rearrangement joins TRBV16 to TRBJ1-1, with D maybe TRBD1 (6 bases). This clonotype originated in a woman between 70 and 85 years old with acute or convalescent COVID-19. DNA of the CDR3: TGTGCCAGCAGCCGACAAGGGGGAAACACTGAAGCTTTCTTT. Translating it yields CASSRQGGNTEAFF.